This entry lists 29 T cell receptor beta chains sequenced from one sample in a study of radiotherapy plus CTLA-4 blockade in lung cancer. Sequencing used immunoSEQ multiplex PCR; TCRdb keeps in-frame clones, though not all of them. The repertoire holds 90,000 or so clones, with roughly 85% as singletons. Sample: peripheral blood, taken from a patient treated with radiotherapy plus ipilimumab. The receptors were gathered from a human donor with non-small cell lung cancer who had stable disease on radiotherapy plus ipilimumab.

The sample holds one count of this clone. Here the CDR3 reads CSVEWLAGADTQYF. CDR3 DNA sequence: TGCAGCGTTGAATGGCTAGCGGGGGCAGATACGCAGTATTTT. V and J are TRBV29-1 and TRBJ2-3, with 10 bases identical to TRBD2. V shed 2 bases, J shed 4 bases, and the junction held 3 bases outside the gene matches. Germline CDR1 SQVTM, CDR2 ANQGSEA. This CDR3 has 14 residues.

The chain carries TRBV6-5 and TRBJ1-5, with 8 bases lining up with TRBD1. CDR3 length: 15 amino acids. Germline V lookup: CDR1 MNHEY, CDR2 SVGAGI. The junction had 4 bases not matched to a gene; V was cut back by 5 bases and J by 1 base. The CDR3 DNA is TGTGCCAGCAGTCCGGGGACAGGAAGCAATCAGCCCCAGCATTTT. It codes for CASSPGTGSNQPQHF.

The rearrangement uses TRBV7-8 and TRBJ1-5; D is perhaps TRBD1 (6 bases). CDR3 length: 13 residues. V dropped 1 base and J dropped 9 bases, with 10 bases sitting between them. Germline assignment: CDR1 SGHVS and CDR2 FQNEAQ. DNA for the CDR3: TGTGCCAGCAGCTTAGTACAGGGAACGCCCCAGCATTTT. Translation gives CASSLVQGTPQHF.

This clone came up a few times. V and J are TRBV7-9 and TRBJ1-2, with 7 bases that match TRBD1. CDR1 is SEHNR, CDR2 FQNEAQ, per germline (reference sequence). The V gene end was trimmed by 5 bases and the J gene end by 4 bases; junction bases not matched to a gene: 7. The CDR3 is 14 residues long. In DNA, the CDR3 is TGTGCCAGCAGCCCGCAGGGGGTGACCTATGGCTACACCTTC. This encodes CASSPQGVTYGYTF.

The chain combines TRBV28 with TRBJ2-3, with D perhaps matching TRBD2 (5 bases). CDR1 and CDR2 (germline): MDHEN, SYDVKM. The length of the CDR3 is 15 residues. Trimming stripped 2 bases from V and 4 bases from J, with 13 bases between. The CDR3 region is CASSLIAPPPDTQYF. The CDR3 coding sequence is TGTGCCAGCAGTTTAATAGCGCCCCCCCCAGATACGCAGTATTTT.

This clone was recorded once. The chain combines TRBV29-1 with TRBJ1-4; D is perhaps TRBD1 (6 bases). Germline assignment: CDR1 SQVTM and CDR2 ANQGSEA. Trimming shortened V by 3 bases and J by 4 bases, and 9 bases separated the two germline ends. CDR3 size: 13 residues. In DNA form, the CDR3 reads TGCAGCGTTGATGCGGACAGTAATGAAAAACTGTTTTTT. Translating it yields CSVDADSNEKLFF.

The chain has TRBV2 and TRBJ2-3; 12 bases line up with TRBD2. V lost 7 bases, J lost 0 bases, and 5 bases stayed unmatched. Germline V CDR1 and CDR2: SNHLY, FYNNEI. The CDR3 spans 16 residues. DNA of the CDR3: TGTGCCAGCAATAGACTAGCGGGAGCTAGCACAGATACGCAGTATTTT. This codes for CASNRLAGASTDTQYF.

This CDR3 is CSARDANIQYF. The DNA for the CDR3 is TGCAGTGCTAGAGATGCAAACATTCAGTACTTC. This sequence joins TRBV20-1 and TRBJ2-4; no clear D gene. Trimming shortened V by 0 bases and J by 6 bases, and 3 bases separated the two germline ends. CDR3 length equals 11 residues. Germline V CDR1 and CDR2: DFQATT, SNEGSKA (reference sequence).

In regard to this clone: Within the sample, other DNA sequences also encode this same CDR3. The V call is TRBV18, the J call TRBJ2-7; the match to TRBD1 covers 11 bases. The CDR3 has 14 amino acids. Germline V lookup: CDR1 KGHSH, CDR2 LQKENI. The V and J ends lost 6 bases and 2 bases, in that order; junction bases with no gene match: 3. The CDR3 DNA is TGTGCCAGCTCGCCGGGACAGGGGGCCTACGAGCAGTACTTC. It yields the protein CASSPGQGAYEQYF.

V is TRBV6-5 and J is TRBJ2-7; 8 nucleotides line up with TRBD2. V was pared by 1 base and J by 5 bases, with 7 bases of the junction left unmatched. CDR1 MNHEY and CDR2 SVGAGI come from the germline V gene. This CDR3 comprises 15 residues. CDR3 in amino acids: CASSYLPGLAHEQYF. The CDR3 nucleotides read TGTGCCAGCAGTTACTTGCCAGGACTAGCCCACGAGCAGTACTTC.

The chain carries TRBV4-1 and TRBJ1-2; TRBD1 agrees at 9 bases. This CDR3 is 15 amino acids long. Germline V gene data show CDR1 as MGHRA and CDR2 as YSYEKL. Trimming at V came to 2 bases and at J to 6 bases, leaving 7 bases not matched to a gene. This chain's CDR3 is CASSQILRDRDGYTF. In nucleotides, the CDR3 is TGCGCCAGCAGCCAAATTTTAAGGGACAGGGATGGCTACACCTTC.

V is TRBV14 and J is TRBJ2-1; D is possibly TRBD1 (5 bases). The V end was cut by 1 base, the J end by 4 bases, with 8 bases between. The CDR3 contains 14 residues. Germline assignment: CDR1 SGHDN and CDR2 FVKESK. The CDR3 sequence is CASSQGGSYNEQFF. The CDR3 DNA sequence: TGTGCCAGCAGCCAAGGGGGCAGTTACAATGAGCAGTTCTTC.

J is TRBJ2-7 and V is TRBV25-1; 7 bases agree with TRBD1. V dropped 5 bases and J dropped 4; count of bases not matched to a gene: 11. The CDR3 runs 15 residues. Germline V gene sequence: CDR1 MGHDK, CDR2 SYGVNS. The CDR3 region is CASSPGSDRSYEQYF. The CDR3 coding sequence is TGTGCCAGCAGTCCAGGCTCGGACAGGAGTTACGAGCAGTACTTC.

V and J are TRBV10-1 and TRBJ2-7, with no clear D. The germline V gene encodes CDR1 WNHNN and CDR2 SYGVQD (reference sequence). The CDR3 contains 13 residues. V was trimmed by 4 bases and J by 6 bases, leaving 13 bases between them. CDR3 nucleotides: TGCGCCAGCAGTGTCTCGACGAGTGGCGAGCAGTACTTC. Translated: CASSVSTSGEQYF.

V is TRBV30 and J is TRBJ1-2, with TRBD1 matching 9 bases. Germline V CDR1 and CDR2: GTSNPN, SVGIG (reference sequence). The CDR3 has 13 amino acids. J lost 8 bases, V lost 2 bases, and 6 bases had no gene match. This CDR3 is CAWSLQGAVGYTF. The CDR3 nucleotides read TGTGCCTGGAGTCTACAGGGGGCGGTAGGCTACACCTTC.

V gene TRBV7-2 combines with J gene TRBJ2-1; 7 bases are a match to TRBD1. V was clipped by 6 bases and J by 7 bases; unmatched bases: 6. The germline gives CDR1 SGHTA, CDR2 FQGNSA. The CDR3 totals 13 residues. As DNA, the CDR3 is TGTGCCAGCAGGGCAGGGGGTAGAAATGAGCAGTTCTTC. Translation: CASRAGGRNEQFF.

This chain uses TRBV14 with TRBJ2-5; TRBD1 matches 9 bases. Trimming took 0 bases from V and 3 from J; bases not matched to a gene: 5. The CDR3 runs to 16 residues. Germline CDR1 reads SGHDN; CDR2 reads FVKESK. DNA for the CDR3: TGTGCCAGCAGCCAAGATTCTTGGACAGGGGAAGAGACCCAGTACTTC. Translating it yields CASSQDSWTGEETQYF.

This chain links TRBV2 with TRBJ2-2; tentative D call: TRBD1 (6 bases). The CDR3 extends over 15 amino acids. With 6 bases removed from V and 2 bases from J, the gap between germline ends came to 13 bases. Germline loops: CDR1 SNHLY, CDR2 FYNNEI. The CDR3, as DNA: TGTGCCAGCAGCCGCGACAGGCAAAACACCGGGGAGCTGTTTTTT. This translates into CASSRDRQNTGELFF.

The CDR3 nucleotides read TGTGCCAGCAGTGGTCGTGGCCAGGTGGGTTTTTTCAACGAGCAGTACTTC. It codes for CASSGRGQVGFFNEQYF. V gene TRBV25-1 combines with J gene TRBJ2-7; no definite D call. Germline-derived CDR1 and CDR2 are MGHDK and SYGVNS. The CDR3 extends over 17 amino acids. Between the trimmed V and J ends, which lost 4 bases and 5 bases, there was a span of 24 bases.

The chain couples TRBV4-1 to TRBJ1-6, with D perhaps TRBD1 (5 bases). The V end lost 4 bases, the J end lost 5 bases, and 12 bases lay between the germline ends. The CDR3 is made up of 15 amino acids. Germline values: CDR1 MGHRA, CDR2 YSYEKL. The CDR3 loop is CASSPRLGDNSPLHF. The CDR3 bases are TGCGCCAGCAGCCCTCGTTTAGGGGATAATTCACCCCTCCACTTT.

The chain combines TRBV5-1 with TRBJ2-2, with a possible D match to TRBD1 (6 bases). V was pared by 0 bases and J by 4 bases, with 13 bases between. This CDR3 region has 16 residues. Per the germline V gene, CDR1 is SGHRS and CDR2 is YFSETQ. The CDR3 loop reads CASSLEGVLGTGELFF. DNA of the CDR3: TGCGCCAGCAGCTTGGAGGGGGTCCTAGGCACCGGGGAGCTGTTTTTT.

The gene calls are TRBV6-1 and TRBJ2-2; a possible D gene is TRBD2 (6 bases). V lost 2 bases and J 4 bases, leaving 17 bases between the germline ends. The CDR3 is made up of 17 amino acids. Germline CDR1 MNHNS, CDR2 SASEGT. The CDR3 region has the DNA TGTGCCAGCAGTGAAATGGAGGGACGGGTAGGCACCGGGGAGCTGTTTTTT. It is translated as CASSEMEGRVGTGELFF.

The chain links TRBV10-3 to TRBJ2-7, with 10 bases identical to TRBD1. The germline V gene encodes CDR1 ENHRY and CDR2 SYGVKD. This CDR3 is built from 14 residues. With V trimmed by 5 bases and J by 1 base, 2 bases remained unmatched. CDR3 DNA: TGTGCCATCAGTAGGGACAGGGGTTCCTACGAGCAGTACTTC. Residues: CAISRDRGSYEQYF.

The chain recombines TRBV7-3 with TRBJ2-7, with 7 bases fitting TRBD1. This CDR3 has 15 residues. Unmatched junction bases numbered 8, after V lost 6 bases and J lost 0 bases. In germline, CDR1 is SGHTA, CDR2 FQGTGA. CDR3 sequence reads: CASRLPGTDSYEQYF. DNA for the CDR3: TGTGCCAGCAGGTTGCCCGGGACAGACTCCTACGAGCAGTACTTC.

This chain links TRBV6-5 with TRBJ2-7; D is perhaps TRBD1 (6 bases). V shed 0 bases and J shed 7 bases, with 10 bases lying between them. The CDR3 spans 13 residues. Germline V gene lookup returns CDR1 MNHEY and CDR2 SVGAGI. CDR3 nucleotide sequence: TGTGCCAGCAGTTACTCGTCAGGGGTAGAGCAGTACTTC. This codes for CASSYSSGVEQYF.

The rearrangement links TRBV4-1 to TRBJ2-7, with D perhaps matching TRBD1 (7 bases). V was clipped by 8 bases and J by 1 base, with 15 bases between them. Germline CDR1 and CDR2: MGHRA and YSYEKL. This CDR3 has 14 residues. This chain's CDR3 is CASRKEGASYEQYF. As DNA, the CDR3 is TGCGCCAGCCGCAAGGAGGGGGCTTCCTACGAGCAGTACTTC.

The V gene is TRBV7-3, the J gene TRBJ1-1, with D perhaps TRBD1 (5 bases). Germline CDR1 reads SGHTA; CDR2 reads FQGTGA. CDR3 length: 14 amino acids. Deletions cut 1 base from V and 5 bases from J, with 11 bases between. This CDR3 reads CASSLNPTDTEAFF. As DNA, the CDR3 is TGTGCCAGCAGCTTAAACCCGACAGATACTGAAGCTTTCTTT.

V is TRBV29-1 and J is TRBJ2-2; D is ambiguous. V was cut by 6 bases and J by 0 bases, with 5 bases left in between. Germline-derived CDR1 and CDR2 are SQVTM and ANQGSEA. The CDR3 runs 12 residues. The DNA of the CDR3 is TGCAGCGTCCTGCCGAACACCGGGGAGCTGTTTTTT. This gives the protein CSVLPNTGELFF.

The chain is built from TRBV30 and TRBJ1-2; no clear D gene. The CDR3 has 13 amino acids. The germline CDR1 and CDR2 sequences are GTSNPN and SVGIG (reference sequence). The germline V and J ends were trimmed by 0 bases and 4 bases, with 9 bases remaining between them. The chain's CDR3 is CAWSVGVSYGYTF. The CDR3 DNA sequence: TGTGCCTGGAGTGTTGGGGTGAGCTATGGCTACACCTTC.